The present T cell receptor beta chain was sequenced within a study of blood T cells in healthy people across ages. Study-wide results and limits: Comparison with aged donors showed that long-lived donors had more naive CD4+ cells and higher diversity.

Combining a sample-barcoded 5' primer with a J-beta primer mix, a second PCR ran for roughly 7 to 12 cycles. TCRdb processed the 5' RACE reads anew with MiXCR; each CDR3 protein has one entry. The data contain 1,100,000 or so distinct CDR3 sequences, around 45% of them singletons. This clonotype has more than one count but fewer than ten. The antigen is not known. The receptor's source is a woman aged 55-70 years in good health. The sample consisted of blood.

Here the CDR3 reads CASSETVGSGYTF. In DNA form, the CDR3 reads TGTGCCAGCAGTGAGACCGTTGGGAGTGGCTACACCTTC. The rearrangement links TRBV2 to TRBJ1-2, with D uncertain. Trimming stripped 3 bases from V and 7 bases from J, with 12 bases between. Germline CDR1 SNHLY, CDR2 FYNNEI. The CDR3 spans 13 residues. The full variable domain, in which reference TRBV2 and TRBJ1-2 provide the parts outside the CDR3, is EPEVTQTPSHQVTQMGQEVILRCVPISNHLYFYWYRQILGQKVEFLVSFYNNEISEKSEIFDDQFSVERPDGSNFTLKIRSTKLEDSAMYFCASSETVGSGYTFGSGTRLTVV.